Listed below are T cell receptor beta chains from one sample, sequenced in a study of control samples from healthy donors and cancer patients. Here immunoSEQ multiplex PCR was the method, and the copy in TCRdb shows in-frame clones only, minus some. The sample holds some 65,000 clones; approximately 84% are singletons and the top ten take 2.5% to 3.5%. Sequencing used PBMCs. The source is a woman between 45 and 65 years old with lung cancer. The CDR3 runs from the conserved cysteine through the conserved F or W. A D gene is named only where the DNA matches it firmly. Some rows mark clone size as missing; the rest say once, few, many or name a class of expanded clone.

.	TRBV3-1/TRBV3-2	.	TRBJ1-2	TGTGCCAGCAGCCAAAGAGCGACGTTTGTGGGGGTCTTC	CASSQRATFVGVF
.	TRBV7-3	.	TRBJ1-1	TGTGCCAGCAGCTTGAGAAAAAACACTGAAGCTTTCTTT	CASSLRKNTEAFF
.	TRBV5-1	.	TRBJ1-1	TGCGCCAGCAGCCCCGGAGGCTTGAACACTGAAGCTTTCTTT	CASSPGGLNTEAFF
.	TRBV4-3	.	TRBJ1-5	TGCGCCAGCAGCCAAGAGGCGGGGAGCAATCAGCCCCAGCATTTT	CASSQEAGSNQPQHF
.	TRBV7-8	TRBD1	TRBJ1-6	TGTGCCAGCAGCTTAGGGGACAGGGCAGATTCACCCCTCCACTTT	CASSLGDRADSPLHF
.	TRBV5-6	TRBD1	TRBJ1-2	TGTGCCAGCAGCTTGGGTGGGACAGGGCCTGGCTACACCTTC	CASSLGGTGPGYTF
.	TRBV29-1	.	TRBJ1-1	TGCAGCGCCCAGGGTGCCACTGAAGCTTTCTTT	CSAQGATEAFF
.	TRBV7-3	.	TRBJ2-7	TGTGCCAGCAGCCCATGGGCGCAGTACTTC	CASSPWAQYF
once	TRBV30	.	TRBJ2-3	TGTGCCTGGGGGGGATCAAGGGGTTGGGATACGCAGTATTTT	CAWGGSRGWDTQYF
.	TRBV28	.	TRBJ1-2	TGTGCCAGCAGTTTAACGGGGGACGGCTATGGCTACACCTTC	CASSLTGDGYGYTF
.	TRBV29-1	.	TRBJ1-4	TGCAGCGTTGCTCAGGGATCCGAAAAACTGTTTTTT	CSVAQGSEKLFF
.	TRBV7-3	.	TRBJ1-1	TGTGCCAGCAGCTTCTCGGCGAACACTGAAGCTTTCTTT	CASSFSANTEAFF
medium-sized	TRBV14	.	TRBJ1-3	TGTGCCAGCAGCCAAGGCGAGGGAAGTAGCTCTGGAAACACCATATATTTT	CASSQGEGSSSGNTIYF
.	TRBV27	.	TRBJ1-5	TGTGCCAGCAGTTTTTTTGGGGACCCGCCCCAGCATTTT	CASSFFGDPPQHF
.	TRBV2	.	TRBJ1-5	TGTGCCAGCATGGGGGGGGTATATAGCAATCAGCCCCAGCATTTT	CASMGGVYSNQPQHF
.	TRBV12-5	.	TRBJ1-1	TGTGCTAGTGGTCTTCGGACAGTGACGAACACTGAAGCTTTCTTT	CASGLRTVTNTEAFF
.	TRBV9	.	TRBJ2-5	TGTGCCAGCAACCTGGGCTCTGCTCAAGAGACCCAGTACTTC	CASNLGSAQETQYF
.	TRBV25-1	.	TRBJ2-5	TGTGCCAGCGGTAAATCCTCGGAGTACTTC	CASGKSSEYF
.	TRBV2	.	TRBJ1-1	TGTGCCAGCAGTGAAGCGCTTCTAAGGGGGGTTGAAGCTTTCTTT	CASSEALLRGVEAFF
.	TRBV3-1/TRBV3-2	.	TRBJ1-2	TGTGCCAGCAGCCAAGTTTCAGTTGAACAGGACTATGGCTACACCTTC	CASSQVSVEQDYGYTF
.	TRBV10-2	.	TRBJ2-1	TGCGCCAGCACCGGAGGGAGCTACAATGAGCAGTTCTTC	CASTGGSYNEQFF
.	TRBV10-3	.	TRBJ1-1	TGTGCCATCAGTGAGTCGGTCGGGGGGGCATCCTCTGAAGCTTTCTTT	CAISESVGGASSEAFF
.	TRBV6-2/TRBV6-3	TRBD2	TRBJ2-3	TGTGCCAGCAGTGTAGCGGGGGGCGTCTTGAGCACAGATACGCAGTATTTT	CASSVAGGVLSTDTQYF
.	TRBV5-5	.	TRBJ1-5	TGTGCCAGCAGCTTCGAAGGTCAGCCCCAGCATTTT	CASSFEGQPQHF
.	TRBV19	TRBD1	TRBJ1-1	TGTGCCAGTCGACCCACGACAGGGTTCATGAACACTGAAGCTTTCTTT	CASRPTTGFMNTEAFF
.	TRBV7-3	.	TRBJ1-1	TGTGCCAGCAGCTCCCTCGGAGGGAACACTGAAGCTTTCTTT	CASSSLGGNTEAFF
many	TRBV5-8	TRBD1	TRBJ1-1	TGTGCCAGCAGCTTGGACGACAGGGGCTGGACTGAAGCTTTCTTT	CASSLDDRGWTEAFF
.	TRBV10-3	.	TRBJ2-7	TGTGCCATCAGTGAGGAAAGGGCCGTGGCGTACTTC	CAISEERAVAYF
.	TRBV25-1	TRBD1	TRBJ2-6	TGTGCCAGCGCGACAGGGGGAGGGGCCAACGTCCTGACTTTC	CASATGGGANVLTF
.	TRBV6-2/TRBV6-3	TRBD1	TRBJ1-2	TGTGCCAGCAGTTACTTGGACAGGCCGGGCTATGGCTACACCTTC	CASSYLDRPGYGYTF
.	TRBV12-3/TRBV12-4	.	TRBJ1-2	TGTGCCAGCAGTCAAGACGTTCGACTTGGCTACACCTTC	CASSQDVRLGYTF
.	TRBV6-2/TRBV6-3	.	TRBJ1-6	TGTGCCAGCAGTTACTCGGGGGGGCAAGGATCACCCCTCCACTTT	CASSYSGGQGSPLHF
.	TRBV6-1	TRBD1	TRBJ1-5	TGTGCCAGCAGTGAGGGACAGGGGGGAAATCAGCCCCAGCATTTT	CASSEGQGGNQPQHF
medium-sized	TRBV7-3	.	TRBJ2-7	TGTGCCAGCAGCCTAGGGCCTCAGCACGAGCAGTACTTC	CASSLGPQHEQYF
few	TRBV29-1	.	TRBJ1-5	TGCAGCGTGGGCCAAAATAGCAATCAGCCCCAGCATTTT	CSVGQNSNQPQHF
many	TRBV5-4	.	TRBJ1-2	TGTGCCAGCACTGTGGGCTTATCACAGACCTATGGCTACACCTTC	CASTVGLSQTYGYTF
many	TRBV19	.	TRBJ1-1	TGTGCCAGTTTTCGGCAAGAAGCTTTCTTT	CASFRQEAFF
.	TRBV5-1	.	TRBJ1-1	TGCGCCAGCAGCTTGCTTTCCAGGAACACTGAAGCTTTCTTT	CASSLLSRNTEAFF
.	TRBV5-4	.	TRBJ2-3	TGTGCCAGCAGCTTGACAGTAACAGATACGCAGTATTTT	CASSLTVTDTQYF
.	TRBV10-3	.	TRBJ1-1	TGTGCCATCAGTGAATCGCTGAACACTGAAGCTTTCTTT	CAISESLNTEAFF
.	TRBV20-1	.	TRBJ1-2	TGCAGTGCTAGTCAACAGGGAGGTTATGGCTACACCTTC	CSASQQGGYGYTF
few	TRBV29-1	.	TRBJ1-1	TGCAGCGTTGTTCCCTCCCTGGGGCAGATGAACACTGAAGCTTTCTTT	CSVVPSLGQMNTEAFF
.	TRBV4-1	.	TRBJ2-5	TGCGCCAGCAGCCAAGTCTTTGCCGCGCCGCAAGAGACCCAGTACTTC	CASSQVFAAPQETQYF
.	TRBV6-2/TRBV6-3	.	TRBJ1-5	TGTGCCAGCAGTTACACGGGGAGTGGTCAGCCCCAGCATTTT	CASSYTGSGQPQHF